The clone carrying this T cell receptor beta chain turned up a few times. Its antigen is unknown. The CDR3 extends over 16 amino acids. Deletions cut 3 bases from V and 4 bases from J, with 16 bases between. Germline loops: CDR1 DFQATT, CDR2 SNEGSKA (reference sequence). Total RNA amounts of at least 6 micrograms were extracted per sample. Together with a sample-barcoded 5' primer, a J-beta primer mix was included in a second PCR lasting roughly 6 to 12 cycles. Using its own MiXCR run on the 5' RACE reads, TCRdb lists one record per CDR3 protein. The sample records about 1.4 million distinct CDR3 sequences, 59% being singletons. This specimen belongs to a study of blood T cells in healthy people across ages. Overall study results and limits: Unknown donor CMV status possibly confounded expanded clonotype changes. Strong correlation was found linking TCR beta diversity to naive T cell percentage.

Sample: blood. The TCR originated in a man aged 18 to 29 in good health. The chain recombines TRBV20-1 with TRBJ1-6; no firm D call. DNA of the CDR3: TGCAGTGCTAGCCCCCCTCGAGTTCCTTATAATTCACCCCTCCACTTT. It specifies CSASPPRVPYNSPLHF.